The present T cell receptor (beta chain) was sequenced within a study of graft-versus-host responses after intestinal transplantation. This clone was observed a single time. Its antigen is currently unknown. Repertoires were generated with immunoSEQ multiplex PCR, while TCRdb's copy carries only in-frame clones and drops some. The data show over 100,000 clones, 80% to 95% seen once. Study outcomes and limitations: The highest levels of circulating GvH clones went along with early declines in HvG clones after transplant.

The source of this sequence is a human donor who received an intestinal transplant. This specimen was unstimulated CD4+ T cells sorted from spleen or lymph node cells, taken before intestinal transplant.

This CDR3 reads CASSYRATNEKLFF. CDR3 bases: TGTGCCAGCAGTTATCGAGCAACTAATGAAAAACTGTTTTTT. This chain uses TRBV6-1 with TRBJ1-4; D unclear. Germline values: CDR1 MNHNS, CDR2 SASEGT. Trimming pared 5 bases from V and 0 bases from J, leaving 7 bases between. CDR3 size: 14 residues.